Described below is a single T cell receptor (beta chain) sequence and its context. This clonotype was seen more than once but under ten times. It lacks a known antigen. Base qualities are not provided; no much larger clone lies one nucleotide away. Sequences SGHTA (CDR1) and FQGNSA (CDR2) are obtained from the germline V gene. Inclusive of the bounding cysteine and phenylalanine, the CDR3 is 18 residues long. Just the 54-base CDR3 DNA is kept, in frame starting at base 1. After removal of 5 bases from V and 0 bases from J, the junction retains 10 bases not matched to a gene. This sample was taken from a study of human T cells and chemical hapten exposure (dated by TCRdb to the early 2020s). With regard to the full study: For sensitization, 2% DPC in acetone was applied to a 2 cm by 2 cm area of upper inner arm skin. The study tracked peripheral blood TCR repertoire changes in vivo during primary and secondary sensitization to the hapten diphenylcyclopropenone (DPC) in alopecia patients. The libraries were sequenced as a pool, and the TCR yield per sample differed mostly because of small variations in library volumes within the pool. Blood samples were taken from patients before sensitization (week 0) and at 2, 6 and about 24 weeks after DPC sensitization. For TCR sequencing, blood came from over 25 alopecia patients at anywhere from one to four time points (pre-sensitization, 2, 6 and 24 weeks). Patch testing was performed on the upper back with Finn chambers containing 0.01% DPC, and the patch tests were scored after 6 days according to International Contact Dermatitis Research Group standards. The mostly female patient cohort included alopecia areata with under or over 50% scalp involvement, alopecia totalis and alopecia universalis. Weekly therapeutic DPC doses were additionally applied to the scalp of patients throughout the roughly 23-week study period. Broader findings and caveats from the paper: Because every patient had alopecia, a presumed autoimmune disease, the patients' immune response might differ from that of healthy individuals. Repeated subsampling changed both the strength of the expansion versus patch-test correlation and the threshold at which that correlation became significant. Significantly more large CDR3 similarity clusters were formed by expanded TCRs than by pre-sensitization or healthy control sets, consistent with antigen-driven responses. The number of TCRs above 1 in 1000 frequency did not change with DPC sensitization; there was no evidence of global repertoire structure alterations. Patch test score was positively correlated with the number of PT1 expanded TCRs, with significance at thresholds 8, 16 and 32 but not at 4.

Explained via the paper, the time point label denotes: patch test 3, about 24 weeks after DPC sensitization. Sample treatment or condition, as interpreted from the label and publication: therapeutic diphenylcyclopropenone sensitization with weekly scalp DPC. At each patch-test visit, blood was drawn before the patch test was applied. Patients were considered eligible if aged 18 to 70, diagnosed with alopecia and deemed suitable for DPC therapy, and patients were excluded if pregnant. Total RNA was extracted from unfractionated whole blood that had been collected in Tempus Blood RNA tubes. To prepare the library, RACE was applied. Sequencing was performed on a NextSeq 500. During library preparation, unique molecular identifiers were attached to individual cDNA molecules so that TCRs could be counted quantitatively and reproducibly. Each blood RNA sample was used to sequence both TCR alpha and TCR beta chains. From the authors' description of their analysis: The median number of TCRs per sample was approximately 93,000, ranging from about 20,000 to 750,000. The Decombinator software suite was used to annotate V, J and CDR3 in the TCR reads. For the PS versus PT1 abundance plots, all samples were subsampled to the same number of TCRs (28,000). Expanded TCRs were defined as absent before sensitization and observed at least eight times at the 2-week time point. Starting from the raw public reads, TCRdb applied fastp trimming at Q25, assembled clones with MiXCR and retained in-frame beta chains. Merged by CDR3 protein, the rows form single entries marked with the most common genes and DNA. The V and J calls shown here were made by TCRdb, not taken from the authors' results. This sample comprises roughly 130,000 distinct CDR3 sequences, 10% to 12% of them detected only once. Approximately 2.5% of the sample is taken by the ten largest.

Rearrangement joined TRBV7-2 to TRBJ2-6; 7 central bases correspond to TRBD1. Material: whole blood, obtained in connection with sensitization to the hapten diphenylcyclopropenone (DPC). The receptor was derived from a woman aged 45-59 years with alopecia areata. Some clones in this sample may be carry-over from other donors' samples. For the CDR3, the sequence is CASSTTGTAFSGANVLTF. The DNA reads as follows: TGTGCCAGCAGCACAACCGGGACAGCATTCTCTGGGGCCAACGTCCTGACTTTC.